This TCR beta chain comes out of a study of neurological immune-mediated disorders. The CDR3 is made up of 11 amino acids. Trimming removed 8 bases from V and 11 bases from J, with 15 bases in between. Germline CDR1 is MDHEN and CDR2 is SYDVKM. Findings and caveats of the study: One related-CDR3 cluster, which may be a signature, held the repertoires of 18 of 34 multiple sclerosis patients after phylogenetic grouping.

PBMCs stored at -80 C, numbering 2 million, were the origin of the unsorted libraries. TCRdb called the 5' RACE reads again in MiXCR, with one record for every CDR3 protein. This repertoire shows under 75,000 distinct CDR3 sequences, more than 3% found once; its top ten account for approximately 6.5%. In its sample, this clonotype was seen many times. The target antigen is unknown. This sequence originates from a woman in her sixties with multiple sclerosis. This chain links TRBV28 with TRBJ1-1, with D tentatively TRBD1 (6 bases). The specimen was PBMCs. The CDR3 DNA is TGTGCCAGCTGTCAAGGGGGAAATGCTTTCTTT. Translated, it gives CASCQGGNAFF.